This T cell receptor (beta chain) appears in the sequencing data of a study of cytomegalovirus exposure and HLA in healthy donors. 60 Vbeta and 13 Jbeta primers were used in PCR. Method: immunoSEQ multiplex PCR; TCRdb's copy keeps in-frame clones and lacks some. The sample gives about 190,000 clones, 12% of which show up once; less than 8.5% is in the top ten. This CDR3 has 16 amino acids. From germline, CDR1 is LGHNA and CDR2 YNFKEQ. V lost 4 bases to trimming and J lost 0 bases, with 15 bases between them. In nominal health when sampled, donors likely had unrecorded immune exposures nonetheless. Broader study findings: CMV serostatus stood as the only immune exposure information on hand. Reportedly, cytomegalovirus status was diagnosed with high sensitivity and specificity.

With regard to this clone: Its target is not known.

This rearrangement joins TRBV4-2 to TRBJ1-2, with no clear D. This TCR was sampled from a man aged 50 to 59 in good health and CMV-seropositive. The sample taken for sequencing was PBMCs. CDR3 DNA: TGTGCCAGCAGCCCCGGAAGAGGGCCAGCTAACTATGGCTACACCTTC. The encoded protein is CASSPGRGPANYGYTF.